The 10 T cell receptor beta chains given below trace back to one sample, sequenced in a study of blood T cell repertoires in COVID-19. Libraries were prepared by immunoSEQ multiplex PCR; TCRdb keeps only in-frame clonotypes and omits some of them. The sample has under 200,000 clones; approximately 90% are singletons. Source material: peripheral blood. The receptors shown here come from a young man with COVID-19, enrolled during active disease.

V usage is TRBV18 and J usage is TRBJ2-7; 11 nucleotides line up with TRBD1. This CDR3 is 19 amino acids long. The germline V gene has CDR1 KGHSH and CDR2 LQKENI. J was trimmed by 2 bases and V by 1 base; bases with no gene match: 13. The CDR3 sequence is CASSPRFLDTGQGAYEQYF. CDR3 bases: TGTGCCAGCTCACCACGCTTTCTCGATACGGGACAGGGGGCCTACGAGCAGTACTTC. The full variable domain, in which reference TRBV18 and TRBJ2-7 provide the parts outside the CDR3, is NAGVMQNPRHLVRRRGQEARLRCSPMKGHSHVYWYRQLPEEGLKFMVYLQKENIIDESGMPKERFSAEFPKEGPSILRIQQVVRGDSAAYFCASSPRFLDTGQGAYEQYFGPGTRLTVT.

The rearrangement joins TRBV24-1 to TRBJ2-5; 8 nucleotides align to TRBD1. This CDR3 has 16 amino acids. The V and J ends lost 5 bases and 3 bases, in that order; junction bases with no gene match: 10. Germline CDR1 KGHDR, CDR2 SFDVKD. The CDR3 coding sequence is TGTGCCACCAGTGTGCTTCGACAGGGGACGGAAGAGACCCAGTACTTC. Its protein is CATSVLRQGTEETQYF.

This chain joins TRBV11-3 and TRBJ2-1; D is perhaps TRBD2 (6 bases). The ends were cut back, 5 bases at V and 4 bases at J, with 9 bases in the middle. Germline V CDR1 and CDR2: SGHNT, YENEEA. CDR3 length: 13 residues. CDR3 sequence (DNA): TGTGCCAGCAGCGGGAGGCCGTACAATGAGCAGTTCTTC. This encodes CASSGRPYNEQFF.

The chain couples TRBV6-5 to TRBJ2-7; TRBD2 agrees at 8 bases. This CDR3 contains 15 residues. The trim removed 6 bases at V and 0 bases at J, leaving 7 bases unmatched. Per germline, CDR1 MNHEY and CDR2 SVGAGI. CDR3 region: CASRPTGTSSYEQYF. In DNA, the CDR3 is TGTGCCAGCAGACCCACCGGGACTAGCTCCTACGAGCAGTACTTC.

V and J are TRBV19 and TRBJ1-6; the D is unclear. Trimming took off 6 bases at V and 0 bases at J, with 18 bases between the two ends. Germline CDR1 and CDR2: LNHDA and SQIVND (reference sequence). The CDR3 contains 18 residues. In DNA, the CDR3 is TGTGCCAGTAGCCGACGCCTCTTTGGGAGCTCCTATAATTCACCCCTCCACTTT. Amino acids: CASSRRLFGSSYNSPLHF.

V gene TRBV7-9 combines with J gene TRBJ2-2; D possibly corresponds to TRBD2 (5 bases). CDR3 length equals 14 residues. CDR1 is SEHNR and CDR2 is FQNEAQ in the germline V gene (reference sequence). Trimming removed 5 bases from V and 5 bases from J, with 12 bases in between. CDR3: CASSGSPMTGELFF. CDR3 coding DNA: TGTGCCAGCAGCGGGAGTCCGATGACCGGGGAGCTGTTTTTT.

The chain joins TRBV5-4 to TRBJ2-1; a weak D match, TRBD1 (6 bases). V was pared by 3 bases and J by 3 bases, with 13 bases between. CDR1 and CDR2 (germline): SGHNT, YYREEE (reference sequence). The CDR3 totals 15 residues. Written as DNA, the CDR3 is TGTGCCAGCAGCTCACCGGGACAAAGCTACAATGAGCAGTTCTTC. Amino acid sequence: CASSSPGQSYNEQFF. Variable domain in full (rest from reference TRBV5-4 and TRBJ2-1): ETGVTQSPTHLIKTRGQQVTLRCSSQSGHNTVSWYQQALGQGPQFIFQYYREEENGRGNFPPRFSGLQFPNYSSELNVNALELDDSALYLCASSSPGQSYNEQFFGPGTRLTVL.

V gene TRBV28 combines with J gene TRBJ1-2, with D possibly being TRBD1 (5 bases). The germline gives CDR1 MDHEN, CDR2 SYDVKM. There are 14 residues in the CDR3. V was cut by 6 bases and J by 5 bases, with 16 bases left in between. This chain's CDR3 is CASSVGWQGYGYTF. Here the CDR3 DNA reads TGTGCCAGCAGCGTTGGGTGGCAGGGATATGGCTACACCTTC.

J is TRBJ2-7 and V is TRBV5-4; no firm D call. Germline V gene sequence: CDR1 SGHNT, CDR2 YYREEE (reference sequence). Trimming pared 5 bases from V and 0 bases from J, leaving 15 bases between. The CDR3 loop spans 15 amino acids. The CDR3 loop is CASSTRSVRSYEQYF. CDR3 nucleotides: TGTGCCAGCAGTACCCGGTCTGTCCGCTCCTACGAGCAGTACTTC. Full variable domain (remainder filled in from reference TRBV5-4 and TRBJ2-7): ETGVTQSPTHLIKTRGQQVTLRCSSQSGHNTVSWYQQALGQGPQFIFQYYREEENGRGNFPPRFSGLQFPNYSSELNVNALELDDSALYLCASSTRSVRSYEQYFGPGTRLTVT.

This clone came up once. The chain carries TRBV7-9 and TRBJ1-3; 7 bases match TRBD1. This CDR3 contains 14 residues. The germline V gene encodes CDR1 SEHNR and CDR2 FQNEAQ (reference sequence). J gave up 2 bases and V 4 bases, and 2 bases lay outside the gene matches. The DNA of the CDR3 is TGTGCCAGCAGCTGGGACAGTACTGGAAACACCATATATTTT. The encoded protein is CASSWDSTGNTIYF.